This TCR beta chain was observed in a study of shared clonotypes between healthy human individuals. Profiled with immunoSEQ multiplex PCR; TCRdb holds only in-frame clones, not every one. The data hold fewer than 600,000 clones, with 79% observed a single time. This clone was found a few times. Germline CDR1 and CDR2: SEHNR and FQNEAQ (reference sequence). V shed 4 bases and J shed 7 bases, with 11 bases lying between them. The CDR3 runs 14 residues. Sequenced: PBMCs. The receptor was isolated from a woman in her thirties or forties in good health. Some clones in this sample may be carry-over from other donors' samples. The V and J genes are TRBV7-9 and TRBJ1-6; D is unresolved. CDR3 in DNA: TGTGCCAGCAGCTCCACCGGAACGAATTCACCCCTCCACTTT. Translating it yields CASSSTGTNSPLHF.